These T cell receptor beta chains were read from a single sample in a study of T cell responses to AZD1222 COVID-19 vaccine. The table came from immunoSEQ multiplex PCR; TCRdb's copy has only in-frame clones and leaves some out. Here the sample spans about 130,000 clones, about 94% being singletons. This specimen consisted of peripheral blood, obtained on day 0 of AZD1222 vaccination. The source of these receptors is an adult in good health. CDR3s include the opening cysteine and the closing phenylalanine or tryptophan. The order of the fields is V gene, D gene, J gene, clone size, CDR3 DNA, CDR3 protein. A D gene is named only where the DNA matches it firmly. Clone size is stated in some rows and not others, as once, few, many or a class when expanded.

V gene: TRBV30; D gene: TRBD1; J gene: TRBJ1-1; clone size: -; CDR3 DNA: TGTGCCTGGAGGGGACAGGGAGGAGGCTCTGAAGCTTTCTTT; CDR3 protein: CAWRGQGGGSEAFF
V gene: TRBV10-1; D gene: -; J gene: TRBJ1-2; clone size: -; CDR3 DNA: TGCGCCAGCAGTGAAGACGGCTATGGCTACACCTTC; CDR3 protein: CASSEDGYGYTF
V gene: TRBV18; D gene: -; J gene: TRBJ1-6; clone size: -; CDR3 DNA: TGTGCCAGCTCACCAGACAGGAATTCACCCCTCCACTTT; CDR3 protein: CASSPDRNSPLHF
V gene: TRBV5-1; D gene: -; J gene: TRBJ1-2; clone size: once; CDR3 DNA: TGCGCCAGCAGCGACGGGACGTTTAACTATGGCTACACCTTC; CDR3 protein: CASSDGTFNYGYTF
V gene: TRBV4-1; D gene: -; J gene: TRBJ2-1; clone size: -; CDR3 DNA: TGCGCCAGCAGCCAAGATCCGGCGGGTGTCTACAATGAGCAGTTCTTC; CDR3 protein: CASSQDPAGVYNEQFF
V gene: TRBV2; D gene: TRBD1; J gene: TRBJ1-5; clone size: -; CDR3 DNA: TGTGCCAGCAGCCTCGAGGGGGCGTATAGCAATCAGCCCCAGCATTTT; CDR3 protein: CASSLEGAYSNQPQHF
V gene: TRBV7-9; D gene: TRBD1; J gene: TRBJ1-6; clone size: -; CDR3 DNA: TGTGCCAGCGGACAGGGGGTTAATTCACCCCTCCACTTT; CDR3 protein: CASGQGVNSPLHF
V gene: TRBV6-5; D gene: TRBD1; J gene: TRBJ2-7; clone size: -; CDR3 DNA: TGTGCCAGCACTTTTACAGGGGACGAGCAGTACTTC; CDR3 protein: CASTFTGDEQYF
V gene: TRBV5-1; D gene: -; J gene: TRBJ1-1; clone size: -; CDR3 DNA: TGCGCCAGCAGCCCCACAGCGAACACTGAAGCTTTCTTT; CDR3 protein: CASSPTANTEAFF
V gene: TRBV2; D gene: TRBD2; J gene: TRBJ2-3; clone size: -; CDR3 DNA: TGTGCCAGCAGTGAAGCGGGGGGAGCGGGGCCAGATACGCAGTATTTT; CDR3 protein: CASSEAGGAGPDTQYF
V gene: TRBV6-5; D gene: TRBD1; J gene: TRBJ2-7; clone size: -; CDR3 DNA: TGTGCCAGCAGTTCGACTTACAGGGGCCACGAGCAGTACTTC; CDR3 protein: CASSSTYRGHEQYF
V gene: TRBV3-1/TRBV3-2; D gene: TRBD2; J gene: TRBJ2-3; clone size: once; CDR3 DNA: TGTGCCAGCAGCCAAGTCGGACTAGCAACCGATACGCAGTATTTT; CDR3 protein: CASSQVGLATDTQYF
V gene: TRBV25-1; D gene: -; J gene: TRBJ1-1; clone size: -; CDR3 DNA: TGTGCCAGCAGTGGGGGCGTGGGGGTGAACACTGAAGCTTTCTTT; CDR3 protein: CASSGGVGVNTEAFF
V gene: TRBV14; D gene: TRBD1; J gene: TRBJ1-3; clone size: -; CDR3 DNA: TGTGCCAGCAGCCAATTTTACAGGGGGCCTCACTCTGGAAACACCATATATTTT; CDR3 protein: CASSQFYRGPHSGNTIYF
V gene: TRBV12-5; D gene: -; J gene: TRBJ2-6; clone size: -; CDR3 DNA: TGTGCTAGTGCCTCCACGAGGCAGGGGCGATCTGGGGCCAACGTCCTGACTTTC; CDR3 protein: CASASTRQGRSGANVLTF
V gene: TRBV18; D gene: -; J gene: TRBJ2-1; clone size: -; CDR3 DNA: TGTGCCAGCTCACTCCGGGACCTTGGGAATGAGCAGTTCTTC; CDR3 protein: CASSLRDLGNEQFF
V gene: TRBV6-6; D gene: -; J gene: TRBJ2-5; clone size: -; CDR3 DNA: TGTGCCAGCAGTCAGGGTTTTATGGGAGAGACCCAGTACTTC; CDR3 protein: CASSQGFMGETQYF
V gene: TRBV5-1; D gene: TRBD2; J gene: TRBJ2-6; clone size: once; CDR3 DNA: TGCGCCAGCAGCTGGGACTATGATCGTACTGGGGCCAACGTCCTGACTTTC; CDR3 protein: CASSWDYDRTGANVLTF
V gene: TRBV15; D gene: -; J gene: TRBJ1-4; clone size: -; CDR3 DNA: TGTGCCACCAGCAGAGGAGGTCAGGGTGAAAAACTGTTTTTT; CDR3 protein: CATSRGGQGEKLFF
V gene: TRBV27; D gene: -; J gene: TRBJ1-3; clone size: medium-sized; CDR3 DNA: TGTGCCAGCAGTTTAAATACTGGAAACACCATATATTTT; CDR3 protein: CASSLNTGNTIYF
V gene: TRBV7-6; D gene: -; J gene: TRBJ2-6; clone size: -; CDR3 DNA: TGTGCCAGCAGCTTAGATAGCTCTGGGGCCAACGTCCTGACTTTC; CDR3 protein: CASSLDSSGANVLTF
V gene: TRBV4-1; D gene: -; J gene: TRBJ1-2; clone size: -; CDR3 DNA: TGCGCCAGCAGCCAAGGGGTAGGGATCGTCAATGGCTACACCTTC; CDR3 protein: CASSQGVGIVNGYTF
V gene: TRBV3-1/TRBV3-2; D gene: TRBD1; J gene: TRBJ2-1; clone size: -; CDR3 DNA: TGTGCCAGCAGCCATGGGGGACAGGCCAATGAGCAGTTCTTC; CDR3 protein: CASSHGGQANEQFF
V gene: TRBV7-8; D gene: -; J gene: TRBJ2-1; clone size: -; CDR3 DNA: TGTGCCAGCAGCTTGCGGGGCGGGGGCCCGAATGAGCAGTTCTTC; CDR3 protein: CASSLRGGGPNEQFF
V gene: TRBV10-3; D gene: TRBD1; J gene: TRBJ1-3; clone size: once; CDR3 DNA: TGTGCCTCCCGGACAGGGACGTCTGGAAACACCATATATTTT; CDR3 protein: CASRTGTSGNTIYF
V gene: TRBV2; D gene: -; J gene: TRBJ1-6; clone size: -; CDR3 DNA: TGTGCCAGCACCCTCAACACTGCTTCACCCCTCCACTTT; CDR3 protein: CASTLNTASPLHF
V gene: TRBV18; D gene: TRBD2; J gene: TRBJ2-5; clone size: once; CDR3 DNA: TGTGCCAGCTCACCACGACTAGCGGGGGGCCTGGTCCAAGAGACCCAGTACTTC; CDR3 protein: CASSPRLAGGLVQETQYF
V gene: TRBV19; D gene: -; J gene: TRBJ2-1; clone size: -; CDR3 DNA: TGTGCCAGTCGCACGTCGGTCACCTACAATGAGCAGTTCTTC; CDR3 protein: CASRTSVTYNEQFF
V gene: TRBV10-3; D gene: -; J gene: TRBJ1-2; clone size: -; CDR3 DNA: TGTGCCATCAAACGGGGGCAGTCGAATGGCTACACCTTC; CDR3 protein: CAIKRGQSNGYTF
V gene: TRBV7-6; D gene: TRBD2; J gene: TRBJ2-1; clone size: -; CDR3 DNA: TGTGCCAGCAGCTTAGGGGGGACTAGCCCGTTCTTC; CDR3 protein: CASSLGGTSPFF
V gene: TRBV2; D gene: -; J gene: TRBJ1-4; clone size: -; CDR3 DNA: TGTGCCAGCAGTGAATATGAAAAACTGTTTTTT; CDR3 protein: CASSEYEKLFF
V gene: TRBV5-6; D gene: -; J gene: TRBJ1-1; clone size: -; CDR3 DNA: TGTGCCAGCAGCTCTTCGGCTAGGGGGAACACTGAAGCTTTCTTT; CDR3 protein: CASSSSARGNTEAFF
V gene: TRBV6-5; D gene: -; J gene: TRBJ1-2; clone size: -; CDR3 DNA: TGTGCCAGCAGTCAGTACTCAGACAGGAGCTATGGCTACACCTTC; CDR3 protein: CASSQYSDRSYGYTF
V gene: TRBV10-3; D gene: TRBD1; J gene: TRBJ1-3; clone size: -; CDR3 DNA: TGTGCCATCAGAATGACAGGGGGCGGAAACACCATATATTTT; CDR3 protein: CAIRMTGGGNTIYF
V gene: TRBV9; D gene: TRBD1; J gene: TRBJ2-1; clone size: -; CDR3 DNA: TGTGCCAGCAGCGCGACAGGGGGCAAGGGTGATGAGCAGTTCTTC; CDR3 protein: CASSATGGKGDEQFF
V gene: TRBV9; D gene: -; J gene: TRBJ1-3; clone size: -; CDR3 DNA: TGTGCCAGCAGCGTAGCATACCGAAACTCTGGAAACACCATATATTTT; CDR3 protein: CASSVAYRNSGNTIYF
V gene: TRBV7-9; D gene: -; J gene: TRBJ2-3; clone size: -; CDR3 DNA: TGTGCCAGCAGCTTACAGATCACAGATACGCAGTATTTT; CDR3 protein: CASSLQITDTQYF
V gene: TRBV3-1/TRBV3-2; D gene: TRBD1; J gene: TRBJ2-5; clone size: -; CDR3 DNA: TGTGCCAGCAGCCAAGATTCAGGGGGCCAAGAGACCCAGTACTTC; CDR3 protein: CASSQDSGGQETQYF
V gene: TRBV6-5; D gene: TRBD1; J gene: TRBJ2-1; clone size: once; CDR3 DNA: TGTGCCAGCAGTACCGGACAGGGGGCAGGCAATGAGCAGTTCTTC; CDR3 protein: CASSTGQGAGNEQFF
V gene: TRBV12-3/TRBV12-4; D gene: -; J gene: TRBJ1-2; clone size: -; CDR3 DNA: TGTGCCAGCAGTTTATGGGGGGAGGGTGGCTACACCTTC; CDR3 protein: CASSLWGEGGYTF
V gene: TRBV28; D gene: -; J gene: TRBJ1-6; clone size: -; CDR3 DNA: TGTGCCAGCAGTTCGCCGGGGACCCGATCCGATAATTCACCCCTCCACTTT; CDR3 protein: CASSSPGTRSDNSPLHF
V gene: TRBV2; D gene: TRBD1; J gene: TRBJ1-2; clone size: -; CDR3 DNA: TGTGCCAGCACCCCTGGGACAGGCATAATCTCCTATGGCTACACCTTC; CDR3 protein: CASTPGTGIISYGYTF
V gene: TRBV6-6; D gene: -; J gene: TRBJ1-1; clone size: -; CDR3 DNA: TGTGCCAGCAGTTACTTCGCCATGAACACTGAAGCTTTCTTT; CDR3 protein: CASSYFAMNTEAFF
V gene: TRBV19; D gene: -; J gene: TRBJ1-1; clone size: few; CDR3 DNA: TGTGCCAGTAGTATGGGAGGGACTGAAGCTTTCTTT; CDR3 protein: CASSMGGTEAFF
V gene: TRBV12-5; D gene: -; J gene: TRBJ1-3; clone size: -; CDR3 DNA: TGTGCTAGTGGTCCCAGGCTCTCTGGAAACACCATATATTTT; CDR3 protein: CASGPRLSGNTIYF
V gene: TRBV11-2; D gene: TRBD1; J gene: TRBJ1-2; clone size: -; CDR3 DNA: TGTGCCAGCAGCACCCGGGGGCAGGGGGTCGGCTATGGCTACACCTTC; CDR3 protein: CASSTRGQGVGYGYTF